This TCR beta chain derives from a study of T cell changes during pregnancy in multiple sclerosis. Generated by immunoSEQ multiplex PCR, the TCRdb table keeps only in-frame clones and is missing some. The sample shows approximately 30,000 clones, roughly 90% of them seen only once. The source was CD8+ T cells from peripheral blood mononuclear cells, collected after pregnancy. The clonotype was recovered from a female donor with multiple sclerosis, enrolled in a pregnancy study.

DNA of the CDR3: TGCGCCAGCAGCGGTTCGGGACAGGAGAAACATCAGCCCCAGCATTTT. Protein sequence: CASSGSGQEKHQPQHF. The rearrangement links TRBV10-1 to TRBJ1-5; TRBD1 matches at 8 bases. This CDR3 has 16 amino acids. CDR1 is WNHNN, CDR2 SYGVQD, per germline (reference sequence). With 6 bases clipped from V and 5 bases from J, the junction kept 12 bases outside the gene matches.